One sample yielded the 15 T cell receptor beta chains listed below, sequenced in a study of blood T cell repertoires in COVID-19. Data came from immunoSEQ multiplex PCR; TCRdb stores just in-frame clones and leaves some out. The table lists approximately 380,000 clones, 90% to 95% of them singletons, with 0.8% to 0.9% in the top ten. Sequenced sample: PBMCs or T cells enriched from blood (not recorded which). These receptors all come from a woman between 40 and 50 years old who had been exposed to COVID-19.

The V and J genes are TRBV6-2 or TRBV6-3 and TRBJ2-1; D may be TRBD1 (5 bases). V was cut by 2 bases and J by 0 bases, with 11 bases left in between. The CDR3 covers 16 residues. Germline assignment: CDR1 MNHEY and CDR2 SVGEGT. As DNA, the CDR3 is TGTGCCAGCAGTTACGCCGGACATTTCTCCTACAATGAGCAGTTCTTC. As protein: CASSYAGHFSYNEQFF.

The chain combines TRBV7-6 with TRBJ2-1; tentative D call: TRBD1 (6 bases). The CDR3 length is 15 residues. Germline V CDR1 and CDR2: SGHVS, FNYEAQ. Trimming cost V 5 bases and J 9 bases, with 20 bases left between them. In DNA form, the CDR3 reads TGTGCCAGCAGCCGGACAGAAGCAACAACAAGTGAGCAGTTCTTC. This gives the protein CASSRTEATTSEQFF.

The rearrangement joins TRBV12-3 or TRBV12-4 to TRBJ2-5; D unclear. This CDR3 comprises 13 residues. The V end lost 5 bases, the J end lost 8 bases, and 15 bases lay between the germline ends. CDR3 residues: CASSTRLESTQYF. The CDR3 DNA is TGTGCCAGCAGTACCCGGTTAGAGAGCACCCAGTACTTC.

In DNA, the CDR3 is TGTGCCAGCAGTACCAGGACAGACTACACCGGGGAGCTGTTTTTT. This codes for CASSTRTDYTGELFF. This chain links TRBV7-6 with TRBJ2-2; D possibly corresponds to TRBD1 (6 bases). The V end lost 6 bases, the J end lost 3 bases, and 14 bases lay between the germline ends. This CDR3 spans 15 amino acids. CDR1 is SGHVS and CDR2 is FNYEAQ in the germline V gene.

The genes are TRBV7-2 and TRBJ1-5, with 9 bases that match TRBD1. CDR1 and CDR2 from the germline V gene are SGHTA and FQGNSA. The CDR3 contains 13 residues. Losses at the gene ends were 4 bases for V and 5 bases for J; bases not matched to a gene: 0. DNA for the CDR3: TGTGCCAGCAGCTGGGACAGGGATCAGCCCCAGCATTTT. Translating it yields CASSWDRDQPQHF.

CDR3 in amino acids: CAWSALTLNQPQHF. The CDR3 DNA reads as TGTGCCTGGAGTGCCCTAACGTTAAATCAGCCCCAGCATTTT. The chain carries TRBV30 and TRBJ1-5; D call uncertain. Germline lookup yields CDR1 GTSNPN and CDR2 SVGIG (reference sequence). V was shortened by 1 base and J by 4 bases, with 11 bases between the two germline ends. The CDR3 spans 14 residues. Together with reference TRBV30 and TRBJ1-5, the CDR3 gives the full variable domain: SQTIHQWPATLVQPVGSPLSLECTVEGTSNPNLYWYRQAAGRGLQLLFYSVGIGQISSEVPQNLSASRPQDRQFILSSKKLLLSDSGFYLCAWSALTLNQPQHFGDGTRLSIL.

The V gene is TRBV3-1 (or the pseudogene TRBV3-2), the J gene TRBJ1-4; D is uncertain. This CDR3 is 12 amino acids long. Germline CDR1 LGHDT, CDR2 YNNKEL (reference sequence). V lost 1 base and J lost 7, with 4 bases in between. The CDR3 here is CASSQVSEKLFF. CDR3 DNA: TGTGCCAGCAGCCAAGTATCTGAAAAACTGTTTTTT.

The chain has TRBV27 and TRBJ2-1, with 10 bases fitting TRBD1. Germline CDR1 reads MNHEY; CDR2 reads SMNVEV (reference sequence). Germline trimming cut 3 bases from V and 5 bases from J; bases unmatched to any gene: 4. CDR3 length: 15 amino acids. CDR3 DNA sequence: TGTGCCAGCAGTTTGGGACAGGGGACCAACAATGAGCAGTTCTTC. It yields the protein CASSLGQGTNNEQFF.

V and J are TRBV27 and TRBJ2-7, with 7 bases identical to TRBD1. Germline CDR1 and CDR2: MNHEY and SMNVEV (reference sequence). This CDR3 contains 13 residues. Unmatched junction bases numbered 5, after V lost 6 bases and J lost 3 bases. The CDR3 DNA reads TGTGCCAGCAGCAGGGACAGCCGCTACGAGCAGTACTTC. Translation: CASSRDSRYEQYF.

The chain couples TRBV3-1 (or the pseudogene TRBV3-2) to TRBJ2-3; 11 bases map to TRBD2. The CDR3 spans 15 residues. V lost 4 bases, J lost 5 bases, and 5 bases stayed unmatched. The V gene's germline CDR1 is LGHDT and CDR2 YNNKEL (reference sequence). The CDR3 nucleotides are TGTGCCAGCAGCCCCCGGGGGACTAGCGGAGATACGCAGTATTTT. It translates to CASSPRGTSGDTQYF.

The rearrangement links TRBV3-1 (or the pseudogene TRBV3-2) to TRBJ1-1; D remains ambiguous. CDR3 length equals 13 residues. V gave up 5 bases and J gave up 3 bases, with 10 bases separating them. Germline CDR1 is LGHDT and CDR2 is YNNKEL (reference sequence). Here the CDR3 DNA reads TGTGCCAGCAGCTTACTTTTGGACACTGAAGCTTTCTTT. It codes for CASSLLLDTEAFF.

The genes are TRBV21-1 and TRBJ2-7; the table's D call of TRBD2 was not tested on the DNA. TRBV21-1 is shown as a pseudogene. CDR3 length: 15 residues. The CDR3 nucleotides read TGTGCCAGCAAAGTAAGCGGGAGGGCCGAGGACGAGCAGTACTTC. It is translated as CASKVSGRAEDEQYF.

This clone showed up just a few times. The genes are TRBV9 and TRBJ2-5; tentatively, D is TRBD2 (6 bases). This CDR3 is built from 14 residues. V lost 3 bases to trimming and J lost 5 bases, with 14 bases between them. CDR1 is SGDLS, CDR2 YYNGEE, per germline. The CDR3 loop is CASSAGGTPETQYF. As DNA, the CDR3 is TGTGCCAGCAGCGCTGGTGGGACTCCGGAGACCCAGTACTTC.

This chain connects TRBV18 to TRBJ1-1; D possibly corresponds to TRBD1 (5 bases). The ends were cut back, 0 bases at V and 0 bases at J, with 8 bases in the middle. The CDR3 is 15 residues long. Germline CDR1 KGHSH, CDR2 LQKENI. CDR3 region: CASSPPGPMNTEAFF. The CDR3, as DNA: TGTGCCAGCTCACCACCGGGGCCTATGAACACTGAAGCTTTCTTT. The variable domain in full, completed from reference TRBV18 and TRBJ1-1, reads NAGVMQNPRHLVRRRGQEARLRCSPMKGHSHVYWYRQLPEEGLKFMVYLQKENIIDESGMPKERFSAEFPKEGPSILRIQQVVRGDSAAYFCASSPPGPMNTEAFFGQGTRLTVV.

This chain connects TRBV28 to TRBJ2-1; D not resolved. Trimming removed 3 bases at V and 9 bases at J, with 9 bases between. Germline-derived CDR1 and CDR2 are MDHEN and SYDVKM. The CDR3 contains 12 residues. In DNA, the CDR3 is TGTGCCAGCAGTTTCTTATCCTTTGAGCAGTTCTTC. Translated: CASSFLSFEQFF.